Shown below are 23 T cell receptor beta chains from a single sample sequenced in a study of technical replicates of blood from several donors. Data came from immunoSEQ multiplex PCR; TCRdb stores just in-frame clones and leaves some out. The table lists some 76,000 clones, 94% of them singletons. The specimen was T cells isolated from PBMCs. The source of these receptors is a human donor in good health.

The genes are TRBV6-5 and TRBJ2-5; a weak D match, TRBD2 (6 bases). This CDR3 has 14 residues. CDR1 and CDR2 (germline): MNHEY, SVGAGI. Trimming left V 0 bases short and J 5 bases short, with 10 bases between. CDR3 region: CASSYSASGETQYF. The CDR3 nucleotides read TGTGCCAGCAGTTACTCGGCCAGCGGGGAGACCCAGTACTTC.

CDR3 sequence (DNA): TGTGCCAGCAGCCCAAGGACTTATTATGGCTACACCTTC. Residues: CASSPRTYYGYTF. The chain uses TRBV5-4 and TRBJ1-2; D is unresolved. The germline CDR1 and CDR2 sequences are SGHNT and YYREEE (reference sequence). V was shortened by 4 bases and J by 5 bases, with 12 bases between the two germline ends. The CDR3 loop spans 13 amino acids.

The chain has TRBV14 and TRBJ1-1; TRBD1 might be the D (5 bases). The CDR3 loop spans 14 amino acids. Trimming removed 1 base from V and 4 bases from J, with 10 bases in between. Germline V gives CDR1 SGHDN, CDR2 FVKESK. CDR3 bases: TGTGCCAGCAGCCAAGCTTACAGGCTCACTGAAGCTTTCTTT. It translates to CASSQAYRLTEAFF.

Written as DNA, the CDR3 is TGTGCCAGCAGCAAAACGGGACAAACCTTGGACATTCAGTACTTC. This codes for CASSKTGQTLDIQYF. V gene TRBV7-9 combines with J gene TRBJ2-4; maybe TRBD1 (6 bases). This CDR3 comprises 15 residues. Trimming shortened V by 5 bases and J by 8 bases, and 19 bases separated the two germline ends. Per the germline V gene, CDR1 is SEHNR and CDR2 is FQNEAQ (reference sequence). The full variable domain, completed using reference TRBV7-9 and TRBJ2-4, is DTGVSQNPRHKITKRGQNVTFRCDPISEHNRLYWYRQTLGQGPEFLTYFQNEAQLEKSRLLSDRFSAERPKGSFSTLEIQRTEQGDSAMYLCASSKTGQTLDIQYFGAGTRLSVL.

The chain links TRBV6-4 to TRBJ1-2; 10 bases fit TRBD1. The CDR3 extends over 15 amino acids. Germline V gene data show CDR1 as MRHNA and CDR2 as SNTAGT. V lost 3 bases, J lost 8 bases, and 9 bases stayed unmatched. CDR3 residues: CASSESTGTGEGYTF. In nucleotides, the CDR3 is TGTGCCAGCAGTGAATCCACCGGGACAGGGGAAGGCTACACCTTC.

The chain recombines TRBV7-2 with TRBJ2-3; D remains ambiguous. Germline V gene sequence: CDR1 SGHTA, CDR2 FQGNSA. This CDR3 is 14 amino acids long. Trimming left V 2 bases short and J 2 bases short, with 8 bases between. In DNA, the CDR3 is TGTGCCAGCAGCTTACTGGCCAACACAGATACGCAGTATTTT. Its protein product is CASSLLANTDTQYF.

The gene calls are TRBV5-1 and TRBJ2-7; D is perhaps TRBD1 (6 bases). V shed 3 bases and J shed 5 bases, with 18 bases lying between them. Germline V gene sequence: CDR1 SGHRS, CDR2 YFSETQ. The CDR3 contains 15 residues. The CDR3 is CASSYTGGEGDEQYF. CDR3 sequence (DNA): TGCGCCAGCAGCTACACAGGAGGCGAGGGGGACGAGCAGTACTTC.

The chain carries TRBV19 and TRBJ1-2, with unresolved D. V shed 2 bases and J shed 5 bases, with 3 bases lying between them. The CDR3 loop spans 11 amino acids. CDR1 and CDR2 from the germline V gene are LNHDA and SQIVND (reference sequence). Here the CDR3 reads CASSIQYGYTF. Written as DNA, the CDR3 is TGTGCCAGTAGTATACAATATGGCTACACCTTC.

J is TRBJ1-2 and V is TRBV7-6; 12 positions agree with TRBD1. The CDR3 is 19 amino acids. The germline V gene encodes CDR1 SGHVS and CDR2 FNYEAQ. V lost 5 bases to trimming and J lost 2 bases; unmatched junction nucleotides: 15. Written as DNA, the CDR3 is TGTGCCAGCAGCAATCCGCTCCGGGACAGGGGGCGCGGGAACTATGGCTACACCTTC. Protein product: CASSNPLRDRGRGNYGYTF.

The chain employs TRBV28 and TRBJ1-1, with D uncertain. From germline, CDR1 is MDHEN and CDR2 SYDVKM. The V and J ends lost 3 bases and 1 base respectively, with 3 bases between them. The CDR3 covers 12 residues. CDR3 loop: CASSFWNTEAFF. The CDR3 DNA is TGTGCCAGCAGTTTCTGGAACACTGAAGCTTTCTTT.

V is TRBV5-1 and J is TRBJ2-3, with a weak D call TRBD1 (6 bases). Germline V gene sequence: CDR1 SGHRS, CDR2 YFSETQ. The V end lost 4 bases, the J end lost 0 bases, and 21 bases lay between the germline ends. This CDR3 comprises 18 residues. The CDR3 nucleotides are TGCGCCAGCAGCCCTTTGGGGACATCCGATCCTAGCACAGATACGCAGTATTTT. Residues: CASSPLGTSDPSTDTQYF.

For the CDR3, the DNA is TGTGCCAGTAGCGAAACAAGACGGGGTACGTCGGCCACTGAAGCTTTCTTT. It codes for CASSETRRGTSATEAFF. The chain uses TRBV19 and TRBJ1-1, with no clear D. Trimming took 6 bases from V and 4 from J, leaving 24 bases between them. This CDR3 region has 17 residues. Germline CDR1 reads LNHDA; CDR2 reads SQIVND (reference sequence).

V and J are TRBV2 and TRBJ2-7; TRBD2 is a possible D gene (6 bases). The CDR3 contains 13 residues. Trimming removed 6 bases from V and 0 bases from J, with 9 bases in between. Germline loops: CDR1 SNHLY, CDR2 FYNNEI. CDR3: CASSAGSSYEQYF. CDR3 sequence (DNA): TGTGCCAGCAGCGCGGGATCCTCCTACGAGCAGTACTTC. The full variable domain, rest sourced from reference TRBV2 and TRBJ2-7, is EPEVTQTPSHQVTQMGQEVILRCVPISNHLYFYWYRQILGQKVEFLVSFYNNEISEKSEIFDDQFSVERPDGSNFTLKIRSTKLEDSAMYFCASSAGSSYEQYFGPGTRLTVT.

This clone was detected once. This chain connects TRBV29-1 to TRBJ2-1; perhaps TRBD2 as D (6 bases). Trimming removed 7 bases at V and 4 bases at J, with 11 bases between. The germline gives CDR1 SQVTM, CDR2 ANQGSEA. This CDR3 is 12 amino acids long. DNA of the CDR3: TGCAGCGCGGGGGAAAGGTACAATGAGCAGTTCTTC. It codes for CSAGERYNEQFF.

The rearrangement joins TRBV7-9 to TRBJ1-1; D is ambiguous. The CDR3 contains 12 residues. The germline V gene encodes CDR1 SEHNR and CDR2 FQNEAQ (reference sequence). Trimming took 3 bases from V and 1 from J, leaving 3 bases between them. This chain's CDR3 is CASSFGNTEAFF. Here the CDR3 DNA reads TGTGCCAGCAGCTTCGGGAACACTGAAGCTTTCTTT. The variable domain in full, completed from reference TRBV7-9 and TRBJ1-1, reads DTGVSQNPRHKITKRGQNVTFRCDPISEHNRLYWYRQTLGQGPEFLTYFQNEAQLEKSRLLSDRFSAERPKGSFSTLEIQRTEQGDSAMYLCASSFGNTEAFFGQGTRLTVV.

This clone came up once. V is TRBV18 and J is TRBJ1-1, with 8 bases identical to TRBD1. The CDR3 spans 14 residues. Trimming cost V 6 bases and J 5 bases; bases outside gene matches: 8. Per the germline V gene, CDR1 is KGHSH and CDR2 is LQKENI. In DNA form, the CDR3 reads TGTGCCAGCTCGCCGCAGGGGGCGGAAACTGAAGCTTTCTTT. This gives the protein CASSPQGAETEAFF.

The V gene is TRBV4-3, the J gene TRBJ2-3; TRBD2 matches 7 bases. CDR1 and CDR2 (germline): LGHNA, YSLEER. V was pared by 3 bases and J by 6 bases, with 6 bases of the junction left unmatched. This CDR3 comprises 14 residues. The chain's CDR3 is CASSQWGGMDTQYF. CDR3 coding DNA: TGCGCCAGCAGCCAGTGGGGGGGTATGGATACGCAGTATTTT.

The V call is TRBV19, the J call TRBJ2-1; 8 bases line up with TRBD2. CDR1 and CDR2 (germline): LNHDA, SQIVND (reference sequence). Germline trimming cut 3 bases from V and 7 bases from J; bases unmatched to any gene: 2. This CDR3 has 13 amino acids. Here the CDR3 reads CASSISGINEQFF. The CDR3 DNA reads TGTGCCAGTAGTATTAGCGGGATTAATGAGCAGTTCTTC. The complete variable domain, with remaining parts taken from reference TRBV19 and TRBJ2-1, reads DGGITQSPKYLFRKEGQNVTLSCEQNLNHDAMYWYRQDPGQGLRLIYYSQIVNDFQKGDIAEGYSVSREKKESFPLTVTSAQKNPTAFYLCASSISGINEQFFGPGTRLTVL.

The chain carries TRBV29-1 and TRBJ2-2, with D unclear. Germline V lookup: CDR1 SQVTM, CDR2 ANQGSEA. Trimming left V 5 bases short and J 6 bases short, with 13 bases between. The CDR3 runs to 13 residues. CDR3 amino acids: CSVFYSGSGELFF. The CDR3 DNA is TGCAGCGTTTTTTATTCAGGCTCCGGGGAGCTGTTTTTT.

V is TRBV18 and J is TRBJ1-1; D unclear. Trimming removed 3 bases at V and 0 bases at J, with 5 bases between. The CDR3 is 13 residues long. CDR1 and CDR2 (germline): KGHSH, LQKENI. Written as DNA, the CDR3 is TGTGCCAGCTCACCGACACTGAACACTGAAGCTTTCTTT. Translating gives CASSPTLNTEAFF.

This sequence joins TRBV29-1 and TRBJ2-7; no firm D call. V was clipped by 7 bases and J by 9 bases, with 16 bases between them. The CDR3 totals 11 residues. Per the germline V gene, CDR1 is SQVTM and CDR2 is ANQGSEA. The CDR3 DNA reads as TGCAGCGCTCAAAACATGCGAGGGCAGTACTTC. Amino acid sequence: CSAQNMRGQYF.

The gene calls are TRBV14 and TRBJ2-1; no firm D call. The CDR3 consists of 14 residues. CDR1 and CDR2 from the germline V gene are SGHDN and FVKESK. With 2 bases removed from V and 6 bases from J, the gap between germline ends came to 11 bases. CDR3 sequence: CASSQRLAANEQFF. CDR3 DNA: TGTGCCAGCAGCCAACGCCTGGCGGCCAATGAGCAGTTCTTC.

The gene calls are TRBV14 and TRBJ2-1; 14 nucleotides line up with TRBD2. Germline V gene data show CDR1 as SGHDN and CDR2 as FVKESK. V lost 4 bases to trimming and J lost 9 bases; unmatched junction nucleotides: 5. There are 15 residues in the CDR3. The CDR3, as DNA: TGTGCCAGCAGCCTGGGACTAGCGGGAGTTCGTGAGCAGTTCTTC. Translating gives CASSLGLAGVREQFF. The full variable domain, rest sourced from reference TRBV14 and TRBJ2-1, is EAGVTQFPSHSVIEKGQTVTLRCDPISGHDNLYWYRRVMGKEIKFLLHFVKESKQDESGMPNNRFLAERTGGTYSTLKVQPAELEDSGVYFCASSLGLAGVREQFFGPGTRLTVL.